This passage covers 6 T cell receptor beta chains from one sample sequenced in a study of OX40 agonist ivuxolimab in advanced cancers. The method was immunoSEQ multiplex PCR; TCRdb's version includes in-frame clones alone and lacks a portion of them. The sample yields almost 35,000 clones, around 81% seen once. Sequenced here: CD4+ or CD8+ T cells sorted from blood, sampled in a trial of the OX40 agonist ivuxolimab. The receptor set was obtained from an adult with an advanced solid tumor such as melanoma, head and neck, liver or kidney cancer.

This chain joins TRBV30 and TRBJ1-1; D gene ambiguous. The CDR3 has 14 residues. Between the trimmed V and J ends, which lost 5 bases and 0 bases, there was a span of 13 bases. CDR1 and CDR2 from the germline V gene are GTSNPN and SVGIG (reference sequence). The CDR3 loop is CAWGDNYMNTEAFF. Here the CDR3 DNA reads TGTGCCTGGGGCGACAACTACATGAACACTGAAGCTTTCTTT.

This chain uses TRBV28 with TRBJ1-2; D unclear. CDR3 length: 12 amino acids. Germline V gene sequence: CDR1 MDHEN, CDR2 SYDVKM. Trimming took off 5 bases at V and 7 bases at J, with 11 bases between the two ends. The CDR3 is CASSLSMGGYTF. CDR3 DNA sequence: TGTGCCAGCAGTCTCTCCATGGGTGGCTACACCTTC.

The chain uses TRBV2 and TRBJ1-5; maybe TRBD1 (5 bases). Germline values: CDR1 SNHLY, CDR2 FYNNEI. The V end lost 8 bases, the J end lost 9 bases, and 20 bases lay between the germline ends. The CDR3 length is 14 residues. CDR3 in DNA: TGTGCCAGCTCGGGGGTAAAGGGACCAGGGCCCCAGCATTTT. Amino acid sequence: CASSGVKGPGPQHF.

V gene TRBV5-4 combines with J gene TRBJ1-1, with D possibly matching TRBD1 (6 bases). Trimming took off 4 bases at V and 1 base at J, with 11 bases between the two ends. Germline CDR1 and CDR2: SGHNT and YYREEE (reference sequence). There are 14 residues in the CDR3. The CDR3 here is CASSGTIPNTEAFF. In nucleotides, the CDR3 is TGTGCCAGCAGCGGGACAATACCGAACACTGAAGCTTTCTTT.

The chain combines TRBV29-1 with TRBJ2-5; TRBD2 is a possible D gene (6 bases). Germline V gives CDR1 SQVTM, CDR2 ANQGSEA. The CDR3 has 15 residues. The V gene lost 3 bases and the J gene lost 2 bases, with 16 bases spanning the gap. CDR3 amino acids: CSVEGGMGLQETQYF. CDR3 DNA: TGCAGCGTTGAGGGGGGTATGGGGCTTCAAGAGACCCAGTACTTC.

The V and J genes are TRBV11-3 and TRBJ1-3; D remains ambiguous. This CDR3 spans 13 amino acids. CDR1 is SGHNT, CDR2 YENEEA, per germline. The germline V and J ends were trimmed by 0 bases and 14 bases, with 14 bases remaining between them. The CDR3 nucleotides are TGTGCCAGCAGCTTAGAACGTATGGCAGCCGTATATTTT. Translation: CASSLERMAAVYF.